This T cell receptor beta chain was recovered during a study of blood T cell repertoires in COVID-19. The CDR3 spans 16 residues. Trimming stripped 3 bases from V and 0 bases from J, with 11 bases between. Germline CDR1 KGHDR, CDR2 SFDVKD. Libraries were prepared by immunoSEQ multiplex PCR; TCRdb keeps only in-frame clonotypes and omits some of them. The sample consists of over 250,000 clones, 86% of them appearing once. The chain employs TRBV24-1 and TRBJ2-1, with D maybe TRBD1 (5 bases). The material sequenced was peripheral blood. The source is a man between 40 and 49 years old who had recovered from COVID-19. The chain's CDR3 is CATSDARGSSYNEQFF. The DNA of the CDR3 is TGTGCCACCAGTGATGCAAGGGGCAGCTCCTACAATGAGCAGTTCTTC.